The next 32 T cell receptor beta chains were all read from a single sample in a study of cytomegalovirus exposure and HLA in healthy donors. Repertoires were generated with immunoSEQ multiplex PCR, while TCRdb's copy carries only in-frame clones and drops some. The sample yields about 360,000 clones, about nine tenths seen once. Sequencing was carried out using PBMCs. The receptors here all came from a woman between 18 and 29 years old in good health and CMV-seronegative.

This clone was seen more than once but under ten times. The V and J genes are TRBV30 and TRBJ1-1; tentative D call: TRBD1 (6 bases). Germline loops: CDR1 GTSNPN, CDR2 SVGIG (reference sequence). The CDR3 consists of 13 residues. V was trimmed by 4 bases and J by 0 bases, leaving 9 bases between them. DNA of the CDR3: TGTGCCTGGACAGGGGACATGAACACTGAAGCTTTCTTT. The encoded protein is CAWTGDMNTEAFF.

The rearrangement links TRBV5-1 to TRBJ1-6; the match to TRBD1 covers 8 bases. The CDR3 is 18 amino acids. Germline CDR1 and CDR2: SGHRS and YFSETQ. V lost 1 base to trimming and J lost 1 base; unmatched junction nucleotides: 7. The CDR3 is CASSLTLTGGSYNSPLHF. The CDR3 DNA is TGCGCCAGCAGCTTGACTCTTACAGGGGGATCCTATAATTCACCCCTCCACTTT.

The V call is TRBV28, the J call TRBJ2-2, with D perhaps matching TRBD1 (6 bases). Trimming cost V 3 bases and J 7 bases, with 12 bases left between them. Germline values: CDR1 MDHEN, CDR2 SYDVKM. The CDR3 loop spans 14 amino acids. CDR3 amino acids: CASSFRGSNGELFF. DNA for the CDR3: TGTGCCAGCAGTTTTAGGGGGTCTAACGGGGAGCTGTTTTTT.

This CDR3 reads CASSGDRASQPQHF. The CDR3, as DNA: TGTGCCAGCAGTGGGGACAGGGCGAGCCAGCCCCAGCATTTT. V and J are TRBV6-1 and TRBJ1-5, with 9 bases fitting TRBD1. The CDR3 is made up of 14 amino acids. Germline CDR1 reads MNHNS; CDR2 reads SASEGT. J was trimmed by 7 bases and V by 4 bases; bases with no gene match: 5.

This chain uses TRBV19 with TRBJ1-2, with 7 bases lining up with TRBD1. Germline trimming cut 5 bases from V and 8 bases from J; bases unmatched to any gene: 14. The CDR3 has 15 amino acids. Germline loops: CDR1 LNHDA, CDR2 SQIVND (reference sequence). CDR3 coding DNA: TGTGCCAGTAGTCCTCAAGCCAGACAGGGTGTCGGCTACACCTTC. Translating it yields CASSPQARQGVGYTF. The full variable domain, its missing parts supplied by reference TRBV19 and TRBJ1-2, is DGGITQSPKYLFRKEGQNVTLSCEQNLNHDAMYWYRQDPGQGLRLIYYSQIVNDFQKGDIAEGYSVSREKKESFPLTVTSAQKNPTAFYLCASSPQARQGVGYTFGSGTRLTVV.

The gene calls are TRBV6-5 and TRBJ2-3, with D perhaps matching TRBD2 (5 bases). V was pared by 5 bases and J by 9 bases, with 15 bases between. Germline V CDR1 and CDR2: MNHEY, SVGAGI. This CDR3 has 13 residues. CDR3 loop: CASSNRLPWTQYF. The CDR3, as DNA: TGTGCCAGCAGTAACCGACTACCGTGGACGCAGTATTTT.

The rearrangement joins TRBV2 to TRBJ2-3; TRBD2 matches at 10 bases. V was clipped by 7 bases and J by 0 bases; unmatched bases: 7. Germline assignment: CDR1 SNHLY and CDR2 FYNNEI. CDR3 size: 16 residues. CDR3 DNA: TGTGCCAGCAAAGAGCGGGGGGGGATCAGCACAGATACGCAGTATTTT. Translation: CASKERGGISTDTQYF.

A few counts support this clone. The rearrangement links TRBV30 to TRBJ2-7; possibly TRBD1 for D (5 bases). Trimming pared 2 bases from V and 5 bases from J, leaving 16 bases between. The length of the CDR3 is 14 residues. Germline CDR1 GTSNPN, CDR2 SVGIG (reference sequence). The CDR3 reads CAWSTQGGVDEQYF. The CDR3 nucleotides are TGTGCCTGGAGTACCCAGGGTGGCGTGGACGAGCAGTACTTC.

The chain is built from TRBV4-1 and TRBJ2-5; 8 nucleotides agree with TRBD2. V shed 4 bases, J shed 6 bases, and the junction held 4 bases outside the gene matches. Germline V CDR1 and CDR2: MGHRA, YSYEKL. This CDR3 is 13 amino acids long. CDR3 DNA: TGCGCCAGCAGCCCGGGACTAGAAAAGACCCAGTACTTC. As protein: CASSPGLEKTQYF.

The gene calls are TRBV27 and TRBJ2-1; 8 nucleotides line up with TRBD2. J gave up 4 bases and V 8 bases, and 10 bases lay outside the gene matches. This CDR3 is 15 amino acids long. Germline V gene sequence: CDR1 MNHEY, CDR2 SMNVEV (reference sequence). CDR3 protein: CASATSGGPYNEQFF. The DNA of the CDR3 is TGTGCCAGCGCGACCTCGGGAGGGCCTTACAATGAGCAGTTCTTC.

This clone turned up a few times. The J gene is TRBJ1-2, the V gene TRBV19; TRBD1 aligns across 10 bases. This CDR3 spans 16 amino acids. Germline values: CDR1 LNHDA, CDR2 SQIVND (reference sequence). With V trimmed by 7 bases and J by 3 bases, 11 bases remained unmatched. The CDR3: CASTWTGGRRDYGYTF. The CDR3 coding sequence is TGTGCCAGTACTTGGACAGGGGGTAGACGTGACTATGGCTACACCTTC.

The chain links TRBV5-4 to TRBJ2-7; D call uncertain. Trimming removed 1 base from V and 0 bases from J, with 8 bases in between. This CDR3 has 14 residues. Per germline, CDR1 SGHNT and CDR2 YYREEE (reference sequence). The CDR3 here is CASSLKDSSYEQYF. CDR3 DNA sequence: TGTGCCAGCAGCTTGAAAGATAGCTCCTACGAGCAGTACTTC.

The chain combines TRBV5-1 with TRBJ2-3; D not resolved. With 0 bases removed from V and 6 bases from J, the gap between germline ends came to 11 bases. This CDR3 spans 14 amino acids. The germline V gene encodes CDR1 SGHRS and CDR2 YFSETQ. The CDR3 DNA reads as TGCGCCAGCAGCTTGGCCAGTCAAATGGATACGCAGTATTTT. Translated: CASSLASQMDTQYF.

In DNA form, the CDR3 reads TGTGCCAGCAGCTTGTGGGCAGTTGGGAGCTCCTATAATTCACCCCTCCACTTT. It is translated as CASSLWAVGSSYNSPLHF. This chain connects TRBV5-6 to TRBJ1-6; D not resolved. Germline V gene lookup returns CDR1 SGHDT and CDR2 YYEEEE. The V gene lost 1 base and the J gene lost 0 bases, with 14 bases spanning the gap. This CDR3 comprises 18 residues. The variable domain in full, completed from reference TRBV5-6 and TRBJ1-6, reads DAGVTQSPTHLIKTRGQQVTLRCSPKSGHDTVSWYQQALGQGPQFIFQYYEEEERQRGNFPDRFSGHQFPNYSSELNVNALLLGDSALYLCASSLWAVGSSYNSPLHFGNGTRLTVT.

The chain carries TRBV2 and TRBJ2-5, with D perhaps matching TRBD1 (6 bases). CDR3 length equals 16 residues. Between the trimmed V and J ends, which lost 3 bases and 3 bases, there was a span of 17 bases. CDR1 and CDR2 (germline): SNHLY, FYNNEI. The DNA of the CDR3 is TGTGCCAGCAGTGACCGGGGAAACAGGGTAAAAGAGACCCAGTACTTC. Its translation is CASSDRGNRVKETQYF.

Regarding this clone: This specimen includes other DNA sequences encoding the same CDR3. The CDR3 sequence: CASSLDRVSGNTIYF. The CDR3 bases are TGTGCCAGCAGCTTAGACCGAGTTTCTGGAAACACCATATATTTT. This chain uses TRBV7-9 with TRBJ1-3; D gene unclear. Per germline, CDR1 SEHNR and CDR2 FQNEAQ (reference sequence). The V and J ends lost 1 base and 1 base respectively, with 8 bases between them. This CDR3 is 15 amino acids long.

This clone appeared once. The chain recombines TRBV4-1 with TRBJ1-2; 8 bases line up with TRBD1. Per the germline V gene, CDR1 is MGHRA and CDR2 is YSYEKL. There are 16 residues in the CDR3. V was clipped by 0 bases and J by 4 bases; unmatched bases: 7. The CDR3 coding sequence is TGCGCCAGCAGCCAAGAGCCCACAGGGGGACTCTATGGCTACACCTTC. Protein product: CASSQEPTGGLYGYTF.

The chain is built from TRBV9 and TRBJ2-7, with D tentatively TRBD1 (5 bases). The V gene's germline CDR1 is SGDLS and CDR2 YYNGEE. Trimming took 0 bases from V and 2 from J, leaving 9 bases between them. The CDR3 extends over 14 amino acids. CDR3 residues: CASSVDSGPYEQYF. The DNA of the CDR3 is TGTGCCAGCAGCGTAGATTCAGGGCCCTACGAGCAGTACTTC. The entire variable domain, with the rest obtained from reference TRBV9 and TRBJ2-7, is as follows: DSGVTQTPKHLITATGQRVTLRCSPRSGDLSVYWYQQSLDQGLQFLIQYYNGEERAKGNILERFSAQQFPDLHSELNLSSLELGDSALYFCASSVDSGPYEQYFGPGTRLTVT.

The rearrangement uses TRBV7-9 and TRBJ2-5; 8 nucleotides agree with TRBD1. Looked up from germline, CDR1 is SEHNR and CDR2 is FQNEAQ (reference sequence). The CDR3 sequence is 14 residues long. With 5 bases clipped from V and 5 bases from J, the junction kept 7 bases outside the gene matches. The DNA of the CDR3 is TGTGCCAGCAGCACGGACAGGGCCGTTGAGACCCAGTACTTC. Encoded protein: CASSTDRAVETQYF. The full variable domain, rest sourced from reference TRBV7-9 and TRBJ2-5, is DTGVSQNPRHKITKRGQNVTFRCDPISEHNRLYWYRQTLGQGPEFLTYFQNEAQLEKSRLLSDRFSAERPKGSFSTLEIQRTEQGDSAMYLCASSTDRAVETQYFGPGTRLLVL.

This clone was observed a single time. The V gene is TRBV14, the J gene TRBJ1-2, with 7 positions matching TRBD1. The CDR3 is 14 amino acids. Germline-derived CDR1 and CDR2 are SGHDN and FVKESK. The ends lost 4 bases at V and 4 bases at J; junction bases unmatched: 6. CDR3 region: CASSPPGGLYGYTF. CDR3 bases: TGTGCCAGCAGCCCCCCAGGGGGGCTCTATGGCTACACCTTC.

This rearrangement joins TRBV11-2 to TRBJ2-7; TRBD1 matches 10 bases. This CDR3 is 15 amino acids long. The J segment lost 4 bases and the V segment lost 3 bases, leaving 6 bases of the junction unmatched. Germline V gene sequence: CDR1 SGHAT, CDR2 FQNNGV. The CDR3 nucleotides read TGTGCCAGCAGCTTGGGACAGGGGTTCCTATACGAGCAGTACTTC. This gives the protein CASSLGQGFLYEQYF.

The chain links TRBV10-1 to TRBJ1-1, with D possibly being TRBD1 (5 bases). The CDR3 runs 13 residues. Trimming shortened V by 7 bases and J by 0 bases, and 9 bases separated the two germline ends. CDR1 is WNHNN and CDR2 is SYGVQD in the germline V gene (reference sequence). The CDR3 sequence is CASTGSLNTEAFF. The CDR3 DNA is TGCGCCAGCACAGGGTCCCTGAACACTGAAGCTTTCTTT.

Only one count was recorded for this clone. This chain links TRBV5-1 with TRBJ2-3; a possible D gene is TRBD2 (6 bases). The CDR3 runs 15 residues. Per germline, CDR1 SGHRS and CDR2 YFSETQ. Trimming shortened V by 0 bases and J by 2 bases, and 10 bases separated the two germline ends. CDR3 loop: CASSLEGTYTDTQYF. CDR3 coding DNA: TGCGCCAGCAGCTTGGAGGGGACTTACACAGATACGCAGTATTTT.

The J gene is TRBJ1-1, the V gene TRBV20-1, with D possibly TRBD1 on 5 matching bases. This CDR3 is 11 amino acids long. Trimming stripped 5 bases from V and 7 bases from J, with 11 bases between. CDR1 and CDR2 (germline): DFQATT, SNEGSKA (reference sequence). CDR3 sequence (DNA): TGCAGTGCTTGGACACGGTATGAAGCTTTCTTT. Its protein product is CSAWTRYEAFF.

In the case of this clone: The same CDR3 is also encoded by other DNA sequences in this sample. The chain is built from TRBV7-9 and TRBJ1-1, with 7 nucleotides matching TRBD1. In germline, CDR1 is SEHNR, CDR2 FQNEAQ (reference sequence). The CDR3 length is 15 residues. J gave up 0 bases and V 5 bases, and 6 bases lay outside the gene matches. CDR3 amino acids: CASSPRTGLNTEAFF. CDR3 nucleotides: TGTGCCAGCAGCCCGAGGACAGGCCTGAACACTGAAGCTTTCTTT.

The chain recombines TRBV7-9 with TRBJ2-5, with 9 bases that match TRBD2. CDR3 size: 15 residues. The germline V gene encodes CDR1 SEHNR and CDR2 FQNEAQ (reference sequence). The V segment lost 3 bases and the J segment 4 bases; nucleotides outside the gene matches: 6. CDR3 nucleotide sequence: TGTGCCAGCAGCTTTCTTGCGGGGGGGACAGAGACCCAGTACTTC. The encoded protein is CASSFLAGGTETQYF.

V and J are TRBV6-1 and TRBJ2-7; TRBD2 matches 11 bases. Germline assignment: CDR1 MNHNS and CDR2 SASEGT. The CDR3 sequence is 15 residues long. J was trimmed by 3 bases and V by 5 bases; bases with no gene match: 6. CDR3 sequence reads: CASSPRLAGSYEQYF. The CDR3 region has the DNA TGTGCCAGCAGTCCGCGACTAGCGGGGAGCTACGAGCAGTACTTC.

This clone was recorded many times. The genes are TRBV11-2 and TRBJ1-2; 9 bases match TRBD1. J was trimmed by 8 bases and V by 6 bases; bases with no gene match: 4. The V gene's germline CDR1 is SGHAT and CDR2 FQNNGV. The CDR3 is made up of 12 amino acids. DNA for the CDR3: TGTGCCAGCAGTACAGGGGGCGCCGGCTACACCTTC. Protein product: CASSTGGAGYTF.

The chain joins TRBV28 to TRBJ2-6; TRBD2 is a possible D gene (5 bases). Trimming took off 6 bases at V and 0 bases at J, with 12 bases between the two ends. Germline CDR1 and CDR2: MDHEN and SYDVKM. The length of the CDR3 is 16 residues. The CDR3 loop is CASSEGTSSGANVLTF. Here the CDR3 DNA reads TGTGCCAGCAGCGAGGGAACAAGCTCTGGGGCCAACGTCCTGACTTTC.

V usage is TRBV27 and J usage is TRBJ2-1; D gene ambiguous. CDR1 MNHEY and CDR2 SMNVEV come from the germline V gene (reference sequence). This CDR3 contains 12 residues. Trimming pared 4 bases from V and 8 bases from J, leaving 9 bases between. CDR3 sequence (DNA): TGTGCCAGCAGTTATCTGGGCCATGAGCAGTTCTTC. This gives the protein CASSYLGHEQFF.

The gene calls are TRBV2 and TRBJ2-7; 9 bases agree with TRBD2. This CDR3 is built from 17 residues. CDR1 and CDR2 from the germline V gene are SNHLY and FYNNEI. The V gene end was trimmed by 0 bases and the J gene end by 2 bases; junction bases not matched to a gene: 8. CDR3 loop: CASSEAIGLAQTYEQYF. The CDR3, as DNA: TGTGCCAGCAGTGAAGCGATAGGACTAGCGCAAACCTACGAGCAGTACTTC. The full variable domain, rest sourced from reference TRBV2 and TRBJ2-7, is EPEVTQTPSHQVTQMGQEVILRCVPISNHLYFYWYRQILGQKVEFLVSFYNNEISEKSEIFDDQFSVERPDGSNFTLKIRSTKLEDSAMYFCASSEAIGLAQTYEQYFGPGTRLTVT.

The gene calls are TRBV18 and TRBJ1-2; no clear D. Germline V gives CDR1 KGHSH, CDR2 LQKENI. This CDR3 has 16 residues. The V and J ends lost 2 bases and 5 bases respectively, with 18 bases between them. The CDR3 is CASSPSQLHEGYGYTF. For the CDR3, the DNA is TGTGCCAGCTCACCATCACAGCTCCACGAGGGATATGGCTACACCTTC.